The following is a T cell receptor (beta chain) sequence with its context. Its antigen remains unknown. These data originate in a study of CD8+CD57+ T cells in acquired aplastic anemia. Across the study: Sorting CD4+ and CD8+ cells gave DNA averaging around 3 ug.

Genomic DNA was employed as the template in profiling TCR beta VDJ and CDR3. TCRdb re-called the reads with MiXCR, one entry per CDR3 protein. The sample includes roughly 170,000 distinct CDR3 sequences, around 50% of them seen just once. Study-level results: Levels of CD8+ Simpson's diversity were not significantly distinct in patients versus controls.

Trimming stripped 4 bases from V and 7 bases from J, with 8 bases between. CDR3 length: 12 residues. Per the germline V gene, CDR1 is SGHTA and CDR2 is FQGTGA. Individuals selected for sequencing had exhibited CD8+CD57+ cell expansion on flow cytometry. Patients were treatment-naive when blood was sampled. Sequenced material: sorted CD4+, CD8+, or CD8+CD57+ T cells (not recorded which) from PBMCs. The receptor was derived from a human donor with aplastic anemia. The chain is built from TRBV7-3 and TRBJ2-1, with D uncertain. The CDR3: CASSSRQNEQFF. The DNA of the CDR3 is TGTGCCAGCAGCTCAAGACAAAATGAGCAGTTCTTC. Full variable domain (missing parts from reference TRBV7-3 and TRBJ2-1): GAGVSQTPSNKVTEKGKYVELRCDPISGHTALYWYRQSLGQGPEFLIYFQGTGAADDSGLPNDRFFAVRPEGSVSTLKIQRTERGDSAVYLCASSSRQNEQFFGPGTRLTVL.